This T cell receptor (beta chain) was documented in a study of T cells in Graves' hyperthyroidism and ophthalmopathy. General observations from the study: Onset of ophthalmopathy came a median approximately 6.9 months after the model predicted it.

Germline-derived CDR1 and CDR2 are SEHNR and FQNEAQ (reference sequence). The CDR3 contains 12 residues. This clonotype has only a few counts. Its antigen is unidentified. One junction end does not reproduce the germline sequence, and a read error may be involved. Researchers took RNA transcripts and amplified the TCR beta CDR3 regions from them. TCR CDR3 underwent first-round RT-PCR with the HTBI primer set. TCRdb redid the calling of the multiplex PCR reads with MiXCR, one entry per CDR3 protein. The sample has under 700,000 distinct CDR3 sequences, roughly 46% seen once. The chain uses TRBV7-9 and TRBJ2-7, with unresolved D. The TCR comes from a woman aged 18-29 years with Graves' hyperthyroidism. The sequencing input was peripheral blood or thyroid tissue (not recorded which). The CDR3 here is CASSTESYEQYF. The CDR3 DNA reads TGCGCCAGCAGCACAGAGTCCTACGAGCAGTACTTC.